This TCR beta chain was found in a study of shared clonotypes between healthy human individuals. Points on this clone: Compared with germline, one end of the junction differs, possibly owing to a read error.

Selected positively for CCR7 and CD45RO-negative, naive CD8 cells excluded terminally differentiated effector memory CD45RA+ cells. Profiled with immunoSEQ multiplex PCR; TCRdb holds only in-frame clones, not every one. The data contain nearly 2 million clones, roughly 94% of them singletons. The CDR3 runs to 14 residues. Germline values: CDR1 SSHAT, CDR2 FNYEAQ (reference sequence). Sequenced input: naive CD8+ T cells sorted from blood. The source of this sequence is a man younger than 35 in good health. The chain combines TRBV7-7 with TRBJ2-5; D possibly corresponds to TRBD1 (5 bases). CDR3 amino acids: CASSLVDSLETQYF. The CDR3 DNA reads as TGTGCTAGCAGCTTAGTCGACAGTCTAGAGACCCAGTACTTC.